Below are 18 T cell receptor beta chains sequenced from a single sample in a study of cytomegalovirus exposure and HLA in healthy donors. PCR primers comprised 60 Vbeta and 13 Jbeta primers. Assay used: immunoSEQ multiplex PCR; TCRdb lists only in-frame clones, some missing. Counted here are more than 150,000 clones, 70% to 90% occurring once; the ten biggest clones make up around 1.9%. The sample consisted of PBMCs. The receptors originated from a woman under 30 in good health and CMV-seropositive.

This rearrangement joins TRBV28 to TRBJ2-1; TRBD1 aligns across 9 bases. This CDR3 spans 15 amino acids. Germline V gene sequence: CDR1 MDHEN, CDR2 SYDVKM. V was clipped by 3 bases and J by 8 bases; unmatched bases: 8. CDR3 bases: TGTGCCAGCAGTTTGGGGGGACAGGGCAACGATGAGCAGTTCTTC. This codes for CASSLGGQGNDEQFF.

The J gene is TRBJ1-5, the V gene TRBV29-1; D may be TRBD1 (5 bases). The germline V and J ends were trimmed by 6 bases and 5 bases, with 11 bases remaining between them. CDR1 SQVTM and CDR2 ANQGSEA come from the germline V gene. The CDR3 is made up of 12 amino acids. Written as DNA, the CDR3 is TGCAGCGTCCGGGGGGGGGATCAGCCCCAGCATTTT. Translation gives CSVRGGDQPQHF. The full variable domain, its missing parts supplied by reference TRBV29-1 and TRBJ1-5, is SAVISQKPSRDICQRGTSLTIQCQVDSQVTMMFWYRQQPGQSLTLIATANQGSEATYESGFVIDKFPISRPNLTFSTLTVSNMSPEDSSIYLCSVRGGDQPQHFGDGTRLSIL.

This chain links TRBV30 with TRBJ2-3; 10 bases map to TRBD2. Germline-derived CDR1 and CDR2 are GTSNPN and SVGIG (reference sequence). The CDR3 loop spans 13 amino acids. V shed 2 bases and J 4 bases; nucleotides not matched to a gene: 0. The CDR3 bases are TGTGCCTGGAGTACTAGCGGGGCAGATACGCAGTATTTT. Its translation is CAWSTSGADTQYF. Variable domain in full (rest from reference TRBV30 and TRBJ2-3): SQTIHQWPATLVQPVGSPLSLECTVEGTSNPNLYWYRQAAGRGLQLLFYSVGIGQISSEVPQNLSASRPQDRQFILSSKKLLLSDSGFYLCAWSTSGADTQYFGPGTRLTVL.

J is TRBJ2-1 and V is TRBV7-6, with 16 nucleotides matching TRBD2. The J segment lost 4 bases and the V segment lost 4 bases, leaving 4 bases of the junction unmatched. The germline gives CDR1 SGHVS, CDR2 FNYEAQ. The CDR3 is 17 residues long. DNA of the CDR3: TGTGCCAGCAGCTCCGGGACTAGCGGGGGGGCATACAATGAGCAGTTCTTC. It yields the protein CASSSGTSGGAYNEQFF.

This sequence joins TRBV4-1 and TRBJ1-2; D may be TRBD1 (5 bases). This CDR3 contains 15 residues. The V end lost 5 bases, the J end lost 6 bases, and 19 bases lay between the germline ends. Germline V gene data show CDR1 as MGHRA and CDR2 as YSYEKL. DNA of the CDR3: TGCGCCAGCAGCTCTCCAGGGAGGACGGGAAATGGCTACACCTTC. Translating gives CASSSPGRTGNGYTF.

The rearrangement uses TRBV6-5 and TRBJ2-1; unclear D gene. Per the germline V gene, CDR1 is MNHEY and CDR2 is SVGAGI. This CDR3 has 14 amino acids. V was clipped by 0 bases and J by 9 bases, with 12 bases between them. CDR3 residues: CASSYSSPGIEQFF. The CDR3 DNA sequence: TGTGCCAGCAGTTACTCGAGTCCAGGAATTGAGCAGTTCTTC.

The chain uses TRBV11-3 and TRBJ2-2; 11 bases match TRBD2. CDR3 length: 15 residues. The germline V gene has CDR1 SGHNT and CDR2 YENEEA. The junction had 0 bases not matched to a gene; V was cut back by 0 bases and J by 6 bases. CDR3 residues: CASSLEGLAAGELFF. The CDR3 coding sequence is TGTGCCAGCAGCTTAGAGGGACTAGCGGCCGGGGAGCTGTTTTTT. Using reference TRBV11-3 and TRBJ2-2 for the parts outside the CDR3, the full variable domain is EAGVVQSPRYKIIEKKQPVAFWCNPISGHNTLYWYLQNLGQGPELLIRYENEEAVDDSQLPKDRFSAERLKGVDSTLKIQPAELGDSAVYLCASSLEGLAAGELFFGEGSRLTVL.

This chain links TRBV19 with TRBJ1-2, with TRBD1 matching 7 bases. Germline V lookup: CDR1 LNHDA, CDR2 SQIVND (reference sequence). Losses at the gene ends were 5 bases for V and 2 bases for J; bases not matched to a gene: 5. The CDR3 covers 14 residues. The CDR3, as DNA: TGTGCCAGTAGTCCCGGGACAGCAAACTATGGCTACACCTTC. Encoded protein: CASSPGTANYGYTF.

This CDR3 is CASSPTAQGLRETQYF. The CDR3 DNA reads as TGTGCCAGCAGCCCAACAGCACAGGGGCTTCGGGAGACCCAGTACTTC. The gene calls are TRBV7-8 and TRBJ2-5; 7 nucleotides align to TRBD1. The CDR3 is 16 residues long. V lost 5 bases to trimming and J lost 5 bases; unmatched junction nucleotides: 14. Germline CDR1 is SGHVS and CDR2 is FQNEAQ.

This clone was seen a few times. The rearrangement uses TRBV9 and TRBJ1-1; 9 bases line up with TRBD1. Trimming took 0 bases from V and 4 from J; bases not matched to a gene: 4. CDR3 length: 15 amino acids. CDR1 and CDR2 (germline): SGDLS, YYNGEE. The CDR3 coding sequence is TGTGCCAGCAGCGTAGGACAGGGGGGGGGCACTGAAGCTTTCTTT. Amino acid sequence: CASSVGQGGGTEAFF.

The chain couples TRBV18 to TRBJ1-5, with a tentative D call TRBD1 (5 bases). CDR1 is KGHSH and CDR2 is LQKENI in the germline V gene. CDR3 length: 14 amino acids. V shed 0 bases and J shed 5 bases, with 8 bases lying between them. The CDR3 DNA is TGTGCCAGCTCACCACCGGGAGGGGATCAGCCCCAGCATTTT. Encoded protein: CASSPPGGDQPQHF.

This clone was recorded at least ten times. The chain joins TRBV29-1 to TRBJ1-1; the match to TRBD1 covers 8 bases. J lost 5 bases, V lost 7 bases, and 9 bases had no gene match. The germline gives CDR1 SQVTM, CDR2 ANQGSEA. This CDR3 contains 13 residues. CDR3 DNA: TGCAGCGCCGCGACAGGGGAAGGTACTGAAGCTTTCTTT. It is translated as CSAATGEGTEAFF.

The chain combines TRBV6-5 with TRBJ2-7; the D gene is possibly TRBD1 (6 bases). The length of the CDR3 is 15 residues. V was trimmed by 6 bases and J by 5 bases, leaving 20 bases between them. In germline, CDR1 is MNHEY, CDR2 SVGAGI. The CDR3 reads CASSPLPGTINEQYV. The DNA of the CDR3 is TGTGCCAGCAGCCCTCTCCCCGGGACAATCAACGAGCAGTACGTC.

This clone was observed a handful of times. The CDR3 loop reads CASSMGTGDGYTF. In DNA, the CDR3 is TGTGCCAGTAGTATGGGGACAGGGGATGGCTACACCTTC. This rearrangement joins TRBV19 to TRBJ1-2; 10 positions match TRBD1. Losses at the gene ends were 3 bases for V and 6 bases for J; bases not matched to a gene: 1. Germline CDR1 LNHDA, CDR2 SQIVND (reference sequence). The CDR3 sequence is 13 residues long.

The rearrangement uses TRBV4-1 and TRBJ2-7; TRBD1 matches 7 bases. Per the germline V gene, CDR1 is MGHRA and CDR2 is YSYEKL. V lost 3 bases, J lost 0 bases, and 8 bases stayed unmatched. The CDR3 totals 16 residues. The DNA of the CDR3 is TGCGCCAGCAGCCAGGGAACCGGGACAGCCTCCTACGAGCAGTACTTC. Protein product: CASSQGTGTASYEQYF.

This sequence joins TRBV13 and TRBJ2-2; D is unresolved. The CDR3 runs to 15 residues. From germline, CDR1 is PRHDT and CDR2 FYEKMQ (reference sequence). V was cut by 6 bases and J by 0 bases, with 11 bases left in between. The CDR3 bases are TGTGCCAGCAGTGAGGAACTCACGAACACCGGGGAGCTGTTTTTT. Translated: CASSEELTNTGELFF.

This chain links TRBV9 with TRBJ2-3; possibly TRBD1 for D (5 bases). Germline values: CDR1 SGDLS, CDR2 YYNGEE. There are 15 residues in the CDR3. V lost 4 bases and J 0 bases, leaving 12 bases between the germline ends. The CDR3 protein is CASSKGQGSTDTQYF. The CDR3 DNA reads TGTGCCAGCAGCAAGGGGCAGGGCAGCACAGATACGCAGTATTTT.

Only a few counts were recorded for this clone. The rearrangement links TRBV7-8 to TRBJ2-5, with 7 positions matching TRBD1. The CDR3 runs to 16 residues. Trimming cost V 5 bases and J 5 bases; bases outside gene matches: 14. Germline values: CDR1 SGHVS, CDR2 FQNEAQ. For the CDR3, the DNA is TGTGCCAGCAGCCCGCGACAGGGCGGTTTCCGCGAGACCCAGTACTTC. It encodes CASSPRQGGFRETQYF.